The 26 T cell receptor beta chains reported below all come from one sample, sequenced in a study of identical twins. TCRdb analysed the 5' RACE reads with MiXCR anew, one entry per CDR3 protein. This table has 690,000 or so distinct CDR3 sequences, under 9% appearing once. Another study also made use of these data, one on yellow fever vaccine responses in identical twins.

The sequenced sample consisted of PBMCs. Receptors were obtained from a woman younger than 35 in good health.

The chain employs TRBV5-1 and TRBJ2-1, with D possibly TRBD1 on 8 matching bases. Germline V gene lookup returns CDR1 SGHRS and CDR2 YFSETQ. The length of the CDR3 is 16 residues. V lost 3 bases and J 2 bases, leaving 15 bases between the germline ends. This CDR3 reads CASSSTGEGAYNEQFF. The CDR3 nucleotides read TGCGCCAGCAGCTCGACAGGGGAGGGGGCCTACAATGAGCAGTTCTTC.

This clonotype was recorded at least ten times. The chain links TRBV6-1 to TRBJ2-1, with D perhaps matching TRBD1 (5 bases). V was trimmed by 4 bases and J by 0 bases, leaving 10 bases between them. Germline-derived CDR1 and CDR2 are MNHNS and SASEGT. This CDR3 contains 15 residues. CDR3 in amino acids: CASSVDSVSYNEQFF. The CDR3 nucleotides are TGTGCCAGCAGTGTCGACAGTGTCTCCTACAATGAGCAGTTCTTC.

This clonotype was counted ten times or more. This chain joins TRBV15 and TRBJ2-3; TRBD2 matches at 8 bases. This CDR3 has 16 residues. The trim removed 0 bases at V and 5 bases at J, leaving 7 bases unmatched. The germline V gene has CDR1 LNHNV and CDR2 YYDKDF (reference sequence). Written as DNA, the CDR3 is TGTGCCACCAGCAGAGATCCCCCGGGGGGGCTAGATACGCAGTATTTT. Translating it yields CATSRDPPGGLDTQYF.

The V call is TRBV20-1, the J call TRBJ2-7, with TRBD2 matching 7 bases. J was trimmed by 6 bases and V by 1 base; bases with no gene match: 9. CDR1 is DFQATT and CDR2 is SNEGSKA in the germline V gene (reference sequence). The CDR3 covers 14 residues. Here the CDR3 DNA reads TGCAGTGCTAGAGCCGGGGGAGGGCTCGGCGAGCAGTACTTC. It codes for CSARAGGGLGEQYF.

This clonotype has more than one count but fewer than ten. V and J are TRBV7-9 and TRBJ2-7; D is perhaps TRBD1 (5 bases). The V and J ends lost 2 bases and 6 bases respectively, with 14 bases between them. CDR3 size: 14 residues. Germline CDR1 SEHNR, CDR2 FQNEAQ (reference sequence). This CDR3 is CASSLNLNQGEQYF. The CDR3 DNA reads TGTGCCAGCAGCTTAAATCTGAACCAGGGCGAGCAGTACTTC.

This clonotype was observed many times. The CDR3 here is CASSQDSTDTQYF. The CDR3 DNA sequence: TGTGCCAGCAGCCAAGACAGCACAGATACGCAGTATTTT. The chain uses TRBV3-1 and TRBJ2-3; D gene uncertain. V lost 0 bases, J lost 0 bases, and 1 base lay in between. Germline values: CDR1 LGHDT, CDR2 YNNKEL (reference sequence). This CDR3 is 13 amino acids long.

The genes are TRBV9 and TRBJ2-2, with 8 bases matching TRBD2. From germline, CDR1 is SGDLS and CDR2 YYNGEE. After removal of 2 bases from V and 0 bases from J, the junction contained 6 bases not matched to a gene. The CDR3 is 17 residues long. The CDR3 DNA reads TGTGCCAGCAGCGTCGGACTAGCAGACTCGAACACCGGGGAGCTGTTTTTT. Translation gives CASSVGLADSNTGELFF.

This clonotype has just a few counts. The gene calls are TRBV13 and TRBJ2-1; tentative D call: TRBD2 (7 bases). The CDR3 is 15 residues long. Germline CDR1 and CDR2: PRHDT and FYEKMQ (reference sequence). The V end lost 3 bases, the J end lost 5 bases, and 14 bases lay between the germline ends. The CDR3, as DNA: TGTGCCAGCAGCTTTGGGAGGGGGACACACAATGAGCAGTTCTTC. This sequence encodes CASSFGRGTHNEQFF.

The CDR3 bases are TGTGCCAGCAGTTACTTTATTTTTGGGGGGGCGCACACTGAAGCTTTCTTT. Amino acid sequence: CASSYFIFGGAHTEAFF. This rearrangement joins TRBV6-5 to TRBJ1-1; D possibly corresponds to TRBD1 (6 bases). V dropped 1 base and J dropped 3 bases, with 18 bases sitting between them. Looked up from germline, CDR1 is MNHEY and CDR2 is SVGAGI. There are 17 residues in the CDR3.

This clonotype showed up many times. This chain joins TRBV5-1 and TRBJ2-7; weak D call: TRBD1 (5 bases). The germline V and J ends were trimmed by 4 bases and 5 bases, with 16 bases remaining between them. The CDR3 loop spans 14 amino acids. Germline values: CDR1 SGHRS, CDR2 YFSETQ. The CDR3 DNA reads TGCGCCAGCAGCCCCGACAGACCTTTGGACGAGCAGTACTTC. This codes for CASSPDRPLDEQYF.

This clonotype was counted many times. The V call is TRBV12-3 or TRBV12-4, the J call TRBJ2-7, with D uncertain. This CDR3 is built from 13 residues. Between the trimmed V and J ends, which lost 5 bases and 0 bases, there was a span of 8 bases. CDR3 in DNA: TGTGCCAGCAGTACCGGCCTCTCCTACGAGCAGTACTTC. As protein: CASSTGLSYEQYF.

The table lists this clonotype with many counts. The V call is TRBV7-8, the J call TRBJ2-5; no reliable D call. The germline V gene encodes CDR1 SGHVS and CDR2 FQNEAQ. There are 14 residues in the CDR3. Between the trimmed V and J ends, which lost 5 bases and 1 base, there was a span of 11 bases. The CDR3 region has the DNA TGTGCCAGCAGCACAGACACGCTCCAAGAGACCCAGTACTTC. Translated: CASSTDTLQETQYF.

The DNA of the CDR3 is TGTGCCAGCAGCGAATCGTTGGTGGATGAGCAGTTCTTC. Amino acid sequence: CASSESLVDEQFF. The chain recombines TRBV7-9 with TRBJ2-1; no clear D. Germline CDR1 reads SEHNR; CDR2 reads FQNEAQ (reference sequence). Trimming took off 5 bases at V and 8 bases at J, with 13 bases between the two ends. CDR3 size: 13 residues.

This clonotype showed up many times. This sequence joins TRBV15 and TRBJ1-6, with unresolved D. The CDR3 covers 13 residues. V dropped 5 bases and J dropped 10 bases, with 12 bases sitting between them. CDR1 is LNHNV, CDR2 YYDKDF, per germline (reference sequence). This chain's CDR3 is CATSGVSGSPLHF. CDR3 nucleotides: TGTGCCACCAGCGGAGTATCGGGATCACCCCTCCACTTT.

V and J are TRBV5-1 and TRBJ2-3; 7 nucleotides align to TRBD1. CDR3 length: 17 amino acids. CDR1 and CDR2 from the germline V gene are SGHRS and YFSETQ. V dropped 5 bases and J dropped 1; count of bases not matched to a gene: 13. The CDR3 sequence: CASRDPYRGVGTDTQYF. The CDR3 coding sequence is TGCGCCAGCAGGGATCCGTACAGGGGCGTTGGCACAGATACGCAGTATTTT.

The sample holds a few counts of this clonotype. The chain links TRBV10-2 to TRBJ2-1; 9 bases align to TRBD2. There are 13 residues in the CDR3. Germline trimming cut 5 bases from V and 11 bases from J; bases unmatched to any gene: 7. Per germline, CDR1 WSHSY and CDR2 SAAADI. The CDR3 nucleotides are TGCGCCAGCAGTTCCGGGACTAGCTTAAAGCAGTTCTTC. Translating gives CASSSGTSLKQFF.

J is TRBJ2-7 and V is TRBV27; 9 nucleotides agree with TRBD1. Per germline, CDR1 MNHEY and CDR2 SMNVEV (reference sequence). The CDR3 runs 14 residues. V was pared by 8 bases and J by 0 bases, with 5 bases of the junction left unmatched. This CDR3 reads CASGYRGPSYEQYF. The CDR3 nucleotides read TGTGCCAGCGGATACAGGGGGCCCTCCTACGAGCAGTACTTC.

This clonotype was detected a few times. J is TRBJ2-3 and V is TRBV30; D is tentatively TRBD1 or TRBD2 (5 bases each). The CDR3 covers 13 residues. Germline loops: CDR1 GTSNPN, CDR2 SVGIG (reference sequence). Trimming left V 5 bases short and J 7 bases short, with 16 bases between. The CDR3 DNA follows: TGTGCCTGGGATGTAGGGACCGCAAATACGCAGTATTTT. Protein sequence: CAWDVGTANTQYF.

This clonotype occurred many times. This chain connects TRBV24-1 to TRBJ2-3, with TRBD1 as a possible D gene (5 bases). The CDR3 spans 13 residues. CDR1 is KGHDR, CDR2 SFDVKD, per germline. The V gene lost 5 bases and the J gene lost 4 bases, with 9 bases spanning the gap. As DNA, the CDR3 is TGTGCCACCAGTGGTGCAGGGTCAGATACGCAGTATTTT. Translating gives CATSGAGSDTQYF.

This clonotype was counted only a few times. The rearrangement uses TRBV24-1 and TRBJ2-7, with 8 bases fitting TRBD2. With V trimmed by 3 bases and J by 5 bases, 2 bases remained unmatched. Germline V lookup: CDR1 KGHDR, CDR2 SFDVKD. The length of the CDR3 is 13 residues. CDR3 bases: TGTGCCACCAGTGATCCCGGGAGGGACGAGCAGTACTTC. As protein: CATSDPGRDEQYF.

This clonotype was seen at least ten times. The rearrangement links TRBV10-3 to TRBJ2-3; TRBD2 matches 7 bases. This CDR3 is built from 16 residues. Germline V gene lookup returns CDR1 ENHRY and CDR2 SYGVKD. V gave up 7 bases and J gave up 6 bases; unmatched junction bases: 16. The DNA for the CDR3 is TGTGCCATCAAGTCCCGCTCTAGCGGCCTCGCCGATACGCAGTATTTT. It specifies CAIKSRSSGLADTQYF.

Concerning this clonotype itself: A much larger clonotype is one base distant, so this may be a read error. The chain uses TRBV15 and TRBJ2-1; 7 bases match TRBD1. After removal of 5 bases from V and 7 bases from J, the junction contained 11 bases not matched to a gene. There are 15 residues in the CDR3. The germline V gene has CDR1 LNHNV and CDR2 YYDKDF (reference sequence). The chain's CDR3 is CATSPGTELLNEQFF. CDR3 sequence (DNA): TGTGCCACCAGCCCCGGGACAGAGCTTTTGAATGAGCAGTTCTTC.

This clonotype was recorded many times. The chain combines TRBV29-1 with TRBJ2-5; 7 bases agree with TRBD2. This CDR3 comprises 15 residues. Germline CDR1 reads SQVTM; CDR2 reads ANQGSEA. V lost 1 base and J lost 5; bases outside the gene matches: 10. As DNA, the CDR3 is TGCAGCGTTGAAGGTGGGAGGGGACGGGAGGAGACCCAGTACTTC. Translation: CSVEGGRGREETQYF.

The rearrangement links TRBV28 to TRBJ2-7; D might be TRBD2 (5 bases). V was trimmed by 7 bases and J by 1 base, leaving 14 bases between them. The CDR3 is made up of 14 amino acids. Looked up from germline, CDR1 is MDHEN and CDR2 is SYDVKM. CDR3 coding DNA: TGTGCCAGCACCACGTCCGGGAAATCCTACGAGCAGTACTTC. Its protein is CASTTSGKSYEQYF.

A few counts support this clonotype. This rearrangement joins TRBV28 to TRBJ1-1; D not resolved. V lost 3 bases and J lost 5, with 16 bases in between. Germline V CDR1 and CDR2: MDHEN, SYDVKM. The CDR3 extends over 15 amino acids. Here the CDR3 reads CASSFYGQRRTEAFF. Here the CDR3 DNA reads TGTGCCAGCAGTTTTTATGGGCAGCGACGGACTGAAGCTTTCTTT.

The chain recombines TRBV6-1 with TRBJ1-5; 7 nucleotides agree with TRBD1. The trim removed 5 bases at V and 3 bases at J, leaving 7 bases unmatched. This CDR3 has 15 amino acids. Per germline, CDR1 MNHNS and CDR2 SASEGT. CDR3 coding DNA: TGTGCCAGCAGTCGCGACAGGGACCCCAATCAGCCCCAGCATTTT. It is translated as CASSRDRDPNQPQHF.